The rows below give T cell receptor beta chains drawn from one sample of a study of T cell clonotyping in hematopoietic cell transplantation. Sequencing was performed with immunoSEQ multiplex PCR; in TCRdb, only in-frame clones are kept and a portion is missing. The data contain around 40,000 clones, 85% to 95% of them seen just once; the ten biggest clones take up around 1.6%. Sample: peripheral blood mononuclear cells, taken before stem cell transplant. These TCRs come from a man in his forties with chronic myeloid leukemia. Some clones in this sample may be carry-over from other donors' samples. The conserved cysteine and the conserved F or W are not part of the CDR3 here.

V gene | CDR3 length | CDR3 protein
TRBV30 | 15 | AWSVWGRMAVDQPQH
TRBV29-1 | 12 | TVLRDRDVPPLH
TRBV5-1 | 16 | ASSSGTSGGAGTDTQY
TRBV7-2 | 10 | ASSLRSETQY
TRBV6-1 | 11 | ASRKAGGTEAF
TRBV2 | 13 | ASGAGRIENYGYT
TRBV30 | 11 | AWNLGQDLQGF
TRBV11-2 | 11 | ASSFQGWAEAF
TRBV19 | 12 | ASSTLRFNEKLF
TRBV27 | 11 | ASSFSMNQPQH
TRBV9 | 11 | ASSGGSNQPQH
TRBV5-5 | 17 | ASSSNAATGLGGYYGYT
TRBV6-6 | 14 | ASRQRGGAGANVLT
TRBV5-6 | 14 | ASSLDWQSSYNEQF
TRBV7-6 | 14 | ASSPISGVPNSEQF
TRBV7-3 | 13 | ASSLAGGTSYEQY
TRBV6-1 | 11 | ASSDRVLTEAF
TRBV12-5 | 10 | ASGKGAGEQY
TRBV11-3 | 12 | ASSPRTRNTEAF
TRBV7-2 | 11 | ASSSDRVVPLH
TRBV30 | 10 | AWDRTGNEQF
TRBV10-3 | 14 | AISESKGGHNSPLH
TRBV4-1 | 11 | ASSQRLYYEQY
TRBV6-4 | 13 | ASSPDGGAAYEQY
TRBV6-5 | 14 | ASSYSGVMWNSPLH
TRBV5-4 | 14 | ASSLVTGTGTETQY
TRBV5-1 | 16 | ASSSSGLAGGSGETQY